The 29 T cell receptor beta chains given below trace back to one sample, sequenced in a study of shared clonotypes between healthy human individuals (TCRdb year 2020). The library relied on the immunoSEQ multiplex PCR assay. In its TCRdb copy, this immuneACCESS table keeps in-frame sequences only and misses some clones. Where compared with another copy, unresolved V genes explain less than half of these, and the others have no known cause. The sample contains around 510,000 clones, around 78% of them found a single time. Of the sample, approximately 12% is held by the ten largest clones. Sequencing input: PBMCs. Receptors originate from a woman in her forties in good health. Some clones in this sample may be carry-over from other donors' samples.

About this clone itself: The junction does not match germline at one end; this may be a read error. The genes are TRBV7-7 and TRBJ2-7; the match to TRBD2 covers 9 bases. The CDR3 runs 15 residues. Germline CDR1 and CDR2: SSHAT and FNYEAQ (reference sequence). The CDR3, as DNA: TGTGCTAGCAGCTTGGGAGCGGGAGGACGCTACGAGCAGTACTTC. This translates into CASSLGAGGRYEQYF.

This clone was picked up a small number of times. Distinct nucleotide sequences in the sample also encode this CDR3. The chain joins TRBV14 to TRBJ1-2, with 9 bases aligning to TRBD1. Losses at the gene ends were 4 bases for V and 6 bases for J; bases not matched to a gene: 3. Looked up from germline, CDR1 is SGHDN and CDR2 is FVKESK. This CDR3 is built from 13 residues. The CDR3 DNA follows: TGTGCCAGCAGCCCGCGGACAGGGGATGGCTACACCTTC. This sequence encodes CASSPRTGDGYTF.

The chain has TRBV29-1 and TRBJ2-3; possibly TRBD1 for D (5 bases). The CDR3 consists of 13 residues. The germline gives CDR1 SQVTM, CDR2 ANQGSEA. V was cut by 2 bases and J by 3 bases, with 9 bases left in between. DNA for the CDR3: TGCAGCGTTGAACCTAGGGGAACAGATACGCAGTATTTT. Translated: CSVEPRGTDTQYF.

The V gene is TRBV7-8, the J gene TRBJ2-1; D is possibly TRBD2 (5 bases). Germline V gives CDR1 SGHVS, CDR2 FQNEAQ. CDR3 length: 15 residues. The ends were cut back, 0 bases at V and 10 bases at J, with 16 bases in the middle. Written as DNA, the CDR3 is TGTGCCAGCAGCTTAGCCGGGGATCTGGTGGGGGAGCAGTTCTTC. Residues: CASSLAGDLVGEQFF.

V usage is TRBV1 and J usage is TRBJ2-7; TRBD2 is the table's D call, not checked against the DNA. TRBV1 is a listed pseudogene. This CDR3 spans 15 amino acids. The CDR3 is CTSSILAGVRYEQYF. CDR3 nucleotide sequence: TGCACCAGCAGCATCTTAGCGGGAGTACGCTACGAGCAGTACTTC.

The rearrangement links TRBV11-3 to TRBJ1-5; TRBD1 matches 8 bases. Germline CDR1 SGHNT, CDR2 YENEEA. The junction had 9 bases not matched to a gene; V was cut back by 1 base and J by 1 base. The CDR3 spans 18 residues. The CDR3 here is CASSLGTGGRFSNQPQHF. CDR3 sequence (DNA): TGTGCCAGCAGCTTAGGAACAGGGGGGAGATTCAGCAATCAGCCCCAGCATTTT.

The V and J genes are TRBV5-4 and TRBJ2-6; no clear D gene. The V gene lost 4 bases and the J gene lost 4 bases, with 12 bases spanning the gap. The CDR3 extends over 15 amino acids. Germline loops: CDR1 SGHNT, CDR2 YYREEE (reference sequence). CDR3 protein: CASSPTTGGANVLTF. The DNA of the CDR3 is TGTGCCAGCAGCCCAACGACCGGAGGGGCCAACGTCCTGACTTTC.

The CDR3 here is CASSRWTGGQDNEQFF. The DNA for the CDR3 is TGTGCCAGCAGTCGATGGACAGGGGGACAGGACAATGAGCAGTTCTTC. The chain links TRBV7-8 to TRBJ2-1, with TRBD1 matching over 10 bases. V was pared by 6 bases and J by 5 bases, with 10 bases of the junction left unmatched. The CDR3 sequence is 16 residues long. Germline lookup yields CDR1 SGHVS and CDR2 FQNEAQ.

This chain uses TRBV5-6 with TRBJ2-3; 10 positions match TRBD2. The CDR3 runs 15 residues. Germline loops: CDR1 SGHDT, CDR2 YYEEEE. The V gene end was trimmed by 6 bases and the J gene end by 0 bases; junction bases not matched to a gene: 4. The CDR3, as DNA: TGTGCCAGCATGAGACTAGCGGGCAGCACAGATACGCAGTATTTT. This encodes CASMRLAGSTDTQYF.

This chain uses TRBV18 with TRBJ2-1, with D unclear. CDR1 is KGHSH, CDR2 LQKENI, per germline. The V end was cut by 0 bases, the J end by 7 bases, with 4 bases between. This CDR3 is built from 12 residues. Here the CDR3 reads CASSPPLNEQFF. CDR3 coding DNA: TGTGCCAGCTCACCACCGTTAAATGAGCAGTTCTTC.

The chain couples TRBV27 to TRBJ1-1, with D unclear. V was clipped by 6 bases and J by 1 base, with 9 bases between them. The CDR3 is 13 residues long. Germline lookup yields CDR1 MNHEY and CDR2 SMNVEV (reference sequence). The CDR3, as DNA: TGTGCCAGCAGCCAGATCGGGAACACTGAAGCTTTCTTT. Protein: CASSQIGNTEAFF.

The chain joins TRBV5-1 to TRBJ2-7, with 9 bases that match TRBD1. The CDR3 has 15 residues. In germline, CDR1 is SGHRS, CDR2 YFSETQ. Trimming took 0 bases from V and 4 from J; bases not matched to a gene: 5. This chain's CDR3 is CASSLVDRGGYEQYF. The CDR3 DNA follows: TGCGCCAGCAGCTTGGTGGACAGGGGTGGATACGAGCAGTACTTC.

This clone was counted between two and nine times. The rearrangement joins TRBV15 to TRBJ1-4; maybe TRBD1 (6 bases). The V gene's germline CDR1 is LNHNV and CDR2 YYDKDF (reference sequence). This CDR3 has 13 amino acids. The V end was cut by 9 bases, the J end by 5 bases, with 13 bases between. The CDR3 nucleotides read TGTGCCACTAGGAGGGGGGGCAATGAAAAACTGTTTTTT. Translation: CATRRGGNEKLFF. The full variable domain, completed using reference TRBV15 and TRBJ1-4, is DAMVIQNPRYQVTQFGKPVTLSCSQTLNHNVMYWYQQKSSQAPKLLFHYYDKDFNNEADTPDNFQSRRPNTSFCFLDIRSPGLGDTAMYLCATRRGGNEKLFFGSGTQLSVL.

This clone was seen only once. The chain couples TRBV7-6 to TRBJ2-1; 11 nucleotides match TRBD2. The CDR3 contains 20 residues. Trimming cost V 1 base and J 2 bases; bases outside gene matches: 13. CDR1 SGHVS and CDR2 FNYEAQ come from the germline V gene. The CDR3 reads CASSLGLTPLLAGAYNEQFF. The CDR3 DNA reads TGTGCCAGCAGCTTAGGCCTCACCCCCTTACTAGCGGGAGCCTACAATGAGCAGTTCTTC. Full variable domain (remainder filled in from reference TRBV7-6 and TRBJ2-1): GAGVSQSPRYKVTKRGQDVALRCDPISGHVSLYWYRQALGQGPEFLTYFNYEAQQDKSGLPNDRFSAERPEGSISTLTIQRTEQRDSAMYRCASSLGLTPLLAGAYNEQFFGPGTRLTVL.

J is TRBJ2-7 and V is TRBV9; 10 nucleotides agree with TRBD2. This CDR3 has 15 amino acids. With 4 bases clipped from V and 6 bases from J, the junction kept 10 bases outside the gene matches. Germline CDR1 SGDLS, CDR2 YYNGEE. CDR3 residues: CASSPGLAVGSEQYF. The CDR3 nucleotides are TGTGCCAGCAGCCCCGGACTAGCGGTGGGCTCCGAGCAGTACTTC.

V is TRBV18 and J is TRBJ2-7, with D tentatively TRBD1 (6 bases). Trimming took off 6 bases at V and 2 bases at J, with 20 bases between the two ends. CDR3 length equals 16 residues. CDR1 and CDR2 from the germline V gene are KGHSH and LQKENI. CDR3 residues: CASSPKGVDAAYEQYF. In nucleotides, the CDR3 is TGTGCCAGCTCTCCTAAGGGGGTAGATGCGGCCTACGAGCAGTACTTC.

This chain joins TRBV7-9 and TRBJ2-1, with 9 bases lining up with TRBD2. The germline CDR1 and CDR2 sequences are SEHNR and FQNEAQ (reference sequence). The trim removed 5 bases at V and 3 bases at J, leaving 8 bases unmatched. This CDR3 is built from 16 residues. CDR3 region: CASSPMTSGYYNEQFF. The CDR3 DNA reads as TGTGCCAGCAGCCCAATGACTAGCGGATACTACAATGAGCAGTTCTTC.

Here the CDR3 DNA reads TGTGCCTGGACGGACAGGCCTAATGAAAAACTGTTTTTT. Its translation: CAWTDRPNEKLFF. The V and J genes are TRBV30 and TRBJ1-4; TRBD1 aligns across 7 bases. The CDR3 contains 13 residues. V was pared by 4 bases and J by 3 bases, with 2 bases of the junction left unmatched. Germline CDR1 GTSNPN, CDR2 SVGIG (reference sequence).

This clone was seen at least ten times. The chain links TRBV18 to TRBJ2-7; TRBD1 might be the D (6 bases). Trimming shortened V by 3 bases and J by 3 bases, and 9 bases separated the two germline ends. Germline V CDR1 and CDR2: KGHSH, LQKENI. This CDR3 region has 13 residues. This chain's CDR3 is CASSPGARYEQYF. CDR3 bases: TGTGCCAGCTCACCGGGGGCCCGCTACGAGCAGTACTTC.

The CDR3 region is CASSLGLAGGEQFF. The CDR3 DNA sequence: TGTGCCAGCAGCCTGGGACTAGCAGGGGGTGAGCAGTTCTTC. The rearrangement joins TRBV7-9 to TRBJ2-1; 9 bases line up with TRBD2. The CDR3 sequence is 14 residues long. CDR1 is SEHNR, CDR2 FQNEAQ, per germline (reference sequence). V lost 5 bases and J lost 9; bases outside the gene matches: 8.

A few counts support this clone. V is TRBV11-3 and J is TRBJ2-1; 10 positions match TRBD2. Germline lookup yields CDR1 SGHNT and CDR2 YENEEA. V gave up 4 bases and J gave up 0 bases; unmatched junction bases: 3. This CDR3 has 16 residues. The CDR3 is CASSWTSGSSYNEQFF. The CDR3 DNA reads as TGTGCCAGCAGCTGGACTAGCGGTAGCTCCTACAATGAGCAGTTCTTC.

The rearrangement uses TRBV6-1 and TRBJ2-7; 12 bases match TRBD1. The V and J ends lost 1 base and 7 bases, in that order; junction bases with no gene match: 8. This CDR3 comprises 16 residues. Germline V gene data show CDR1 as MNHNS and CDR2 as SASEGT. DNA for the CDR3: TGTGCCAGCAGTGAAGGTACGGGACAGGGGGCGAGTGAGCAGTACTTC. As protein: CASSEGTGQGASEQYF.

The rearrangement links TRBV4-1 to TRBJ1-2; D remains unclear. This CDR3 spans 14 amino acids. CDR1 and CDR2 from the germline V gene are MGHRA and YSYEKL. The V and J ends lost 4 bases and 0 bases respectively, with 9 bases between them. CDR3 DNA sequence: TGCGCCAGCAGCCTAGCGGCAGCTAACTATGGCTACACCTTC. It codes for CASSLAAANYGYTF.

The V and J genes are TRBV5-1 and TRBJ1-2, with D tentatively TRBD1 (5 bases). CDR1 SGHRS and CDR2 YFSETQ come from the germline V gene. The V and J ends lost 1 base and 2 bases respectively, with 9 bases between them. The CDR3 has 14 residues. In DNA, the CDR3 is TGCGCCAGCAGCTTGATTGACAGAAACTATGGCTACACCTTC. Its protein product is CASSLIDRNYGYTF. Based on the CDR3 plus reference TRBV5-1 and TRBJ1-2, the full variable domain is KAGVTQTPRYLIKTRGQQVTLSCSPISGHRSVSWYQQTPGQGLQFLFEYFSETQRNKGNFPGRFSGRQFSNSRSEMNVSTLELGDSALYLCASSLIDRNYGYTFGSGTRLTVV.

The chain joins TRBV30 to TRBJ2-1; 11 nucleotides align to TRBD2. CDR1 and CDR2 from the germline V gene are GTSNPN and SVGIG (reference sequence). This CDR3 has 16 amino acids. V trimming: 0 bases; J trimming: 4 bases; junction bases outside the gene matches: 5. In nucleotides, the CDR3 is TGTGCCTGGAGTGTCCTGACTAGCGGGGTTTACAATGAGCAGTTCTTC. Translated, it gives CAWSVLTSGVYNEQFF.

As concerns this clone: This likely came from a read error, as a far larger clone is one base away. The CDR3 DNA is TGTGCCAGCAGTACCCCAGCGGGAGGAGCAACATATACGCAGTATTTT. Translation: CASSTPAGGATYTQYF. This sequence joins TRBV28 and TRBJ2-3, with 9 bases identical to TRBD2. The CDR3 has 16 amino acids. Germline CDR1 MDHEN, CDR2 SYDVKM. The V and J ends lost 5 bases and 7 bases, in that order; junction bases with no gene match: 13. Looking up the rest from reference TRBV28 and TRBJ2-3 gives the full variable domain: DVKVTQSSRYLVKRTGEKVFLECVQDMDHENMFWYRQDPGLGLRLIYFSYDVKMKEKGDIPEGYSVSREKKERFSLILESASTNQTSMYLCASSTPAGGATYTQYFGPGTRLTVL.

The chain joins TRBV28 to TRBJ2-7; D is unclear. This CDR3 region has 12 residues. The germline gives CDR1 MDHEN, CDR2 SYDVKM. Trimming took off 11 bases at V and 5 bases at J, with 16 bases between the two ends. CDR3 bases: TGTGCCGCCCTCGGGTCCTCGAACGAGCAGTACTTC. Its translation: CAALGSSNEQYF.

This chain's CDR3 is CASSQAPRDRDLFF. The CDR3 region has the DNA TGTGCCAGCAGCCAGGCGCCTCGTGACAGGGACCTGTTTTTT. The rearrangement uses TRBV4-2 and TRBJ1-4, with 7 bases aligning to TRBD1. Germline values: CDR1 LGHNA, CDR2 YNFKEQ. This CDR3 is 14 amino acids long. V was pared by 3 bases and J by 14 bases, with 12 bases of the junction left unmatched.

The chain combines TRBV30 with TRBJ2-5; possible D gene TRBD2, 5 bases. Trimming left V 4 bases short and J 1 base short, with 16 bases between. CDR3 length equals 15 residues. Germline-derived CDR1 and CDR2 are GTSNPN and SVGIG (reference sequence). CDR3 sequence reads: CAWTPAPGSQETQYF. CDR3 DNA: TGTGCCTGGACCCCGGCCCCGGGGAGCCAAGAGACCCAGTACTTC. Looking up the rest from reference TRBV30 and TRBJ2-5 gives the full variable domain: SQTIHQWPATLVQPVGSPLSLECTVEGTSNPNLYWYRQAAGRGLQLLFYSVGIGQISSEVPQNLSASRPQDRQFILSSKKLLLSDSGFYLCAWTPAPGSQETQYFGPGTRLLVL.